This paragraph reports one T cell receptor (beta chain). The CDR3 consists of 13 residues. V was clipped by 3 bases and J by 7 bases, with 9 bases between them. Clones were sequenced by immunoSEQ multiplex PCR, and TCRdb holds only the in-frame ones, with some missing. The data show roughly 81,000 clones, with around 84% seen just once and about 9.9% held by the top ten. This entry comes from a study of control samples from healthy donors and cancer patients. The clonotype comes from a man aged 55 to 70 with head and neck cancer. The sequenced material came from PBMCs. This chain connects TRBV12-3 or TRBV12-4 to TRBJ2-2, with D maybe TRBD2 (5 bases). DNA of the CDR3: TGTGCCAGCAGTTTTGAGGGAGTCGGGGAGCTGTTTTTT. This encodes CASSFEGVGELFF.